This T cell receptor delta chain was captured by sequencing in a study of gamma-delta chains in newborns, infants, children. The overall study: Microbial exposure reportedly drives polyclonal innate γδ T cell expansion after birth.

Of note for this clone: Additional DNA sequences in this sample encode the identical CDR3.

TCRdb reapplied CATT to the reads. The table has 3,000 to 4,000 delta-chain clones, approximately 4% seen once. The CDR3 sequence is 22 residues long. V was cut by 0 bases and J by 0 bases, with 23 bases left in between. Germline V gene data show CDR1 as GEAIGNYY and CDR2 as EKD. The TCR comes from a child who was a newborn, infant or young child, either healthy, febrile or measles-vaccinated (not recorded which). Material: blood. The chain couples TRDV2 to TRDJ3; D is undetermined. The CDR3 DNA sequence: TGTGCCTGTGACACCCCCAGTACCGGAGGATCCCTAAGCTCCTGGGACACCCGACAGATGTTTTTC. This encodes CACDTPSTGGSLSSWDTRQMFF.